There are a few counts of the clone carrying this T cell receptor beta chain. The source of the sample is a study of T-cell reconstitution after alpha-beta-depleted transplantation in children. The CDR3 has 15 amino acids. The germline V and J ends were trimmed by 4 bases and 3 bases, with 15 bases remaining between them. TCRbeta library preparation incorporated unique molecular identifiers. TCRdb fed the PCR reads into MiXCR, producing one record per CDR3 protein. The sample includes just over 350,000 distinct CDR3 sequences, roughly 14% of them seen just once. This specimen was PBMCs, taken from the stem cell graft. The chain has TRBV12-3 or TRBV12-4 and TRBJ1-2, with D possibly matching TRBD1 (5 bases). The origin of this receptor is a human donor who donated a stem cell graft to a child with Fanconi anemia. The CDR3 protein is CASSSQPGGYYGYTF. Written as DNA, the CDR3 is TGTGCCAGCAGTTCCCAGCCTGGGGGGTACTATGGCTACACCTTC.